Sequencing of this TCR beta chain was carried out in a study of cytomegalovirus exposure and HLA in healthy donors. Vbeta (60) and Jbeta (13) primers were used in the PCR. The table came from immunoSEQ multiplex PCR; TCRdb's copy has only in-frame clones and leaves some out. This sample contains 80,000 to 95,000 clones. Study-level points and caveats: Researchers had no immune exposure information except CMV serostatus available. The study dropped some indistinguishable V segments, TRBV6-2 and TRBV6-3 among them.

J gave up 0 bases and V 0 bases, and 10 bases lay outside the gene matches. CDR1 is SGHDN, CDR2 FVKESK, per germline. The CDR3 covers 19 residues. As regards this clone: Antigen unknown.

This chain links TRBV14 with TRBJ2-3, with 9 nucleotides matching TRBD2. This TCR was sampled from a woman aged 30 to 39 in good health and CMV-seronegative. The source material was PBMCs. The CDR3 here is CASSQDYYRREGSTDTQYF. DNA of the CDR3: TGTGCCAGCAGCCAAGATTATTATAGGCGGGAGGGTAGCACAGATACGCAGTATTTT. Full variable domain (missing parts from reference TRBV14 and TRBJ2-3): EAGVTQFPSHSVIEKGQTVTLRCDPISGHDNLYWYRRVMGKEIKFLLHFVKESKQDESGMPNNRFLAERTGGTYSTLKVQPAELEDSGVYFCASSQDYYRREGSTDTQYFGPGTRLTVL.